The 15 T cell receptor beta chains presented below share a single source sample, sequenced in a study of cytomegalovirus exposure and HLA in healthy donors. The PCR made use of 60 Vbeta and 13 Jbeta primers. Here immunoSEQ multiplex PCR was the method, and the copy in TCRdb shows in-frame clones only, minus some. Found here are under 200,000 clones, roughly 77% of them singletons; the top ten hold about 2.4%. The sample was PBMCs. The receptors come from a woman aged 40 to 50 in good health and CMV-seropositive.

The chain links TRBV30 to TRBJ1-5; TRBD1 might be the D (5 bases). The CDR3 totals 14 residues. V was shortened by 0 bases and J by 6 bases, with 12 bases between the two germline ends. Germline V CDR1 and CDR2: GTSNPN, SVGIG (reference sequence). The CDR3 spells CAWSVQQGGQPQHF. CDR3 sequence (DNA): TGTGCCTGGAGTGTACAGCAGGGCGGTCAGCCCCAGCATTTT.

The chain is built from TRBV7-2 and TRBJ1-5, with TRBD1 matching 7 bases. Germline CDR1 SGHTA, CDR2 FQGNSA. This CDR3 contains 15 residues. The ends lost 1 base at V and 3 bases at J; junction bases unmatched: 3. DNA for the CDR3: TGTGCCAGCAGCTTAGTAACAGGGGCCAATCAGCCCCAGCATTTT. It encodes CASSLVTGANQPQHF.

V and J are TRBV27 and TRBJ2-2, with 9 nucleotides matching TRBD1. Unmatched junction bases numbered 7, after V lost 7 bases and J lost 4 bases. The CDR3 is 15 residues long. CDR1 and CDR2 (germline): MNHEY, SMNVEV (reference sequence). The chain's CDR3 is CASNYRGLGTGELFF. CDR3 coding DNA: TGTGCCAGCAACTACAGGGGGCTGGGCACCGGGGAGCTGTTTTTT.

The count of this clone is one. The V and J genes are TRBV5-1 and TRBJ2-3, with D tentatively TRBD1 (5 bases). V was cut by 0 bases and J by 4 bases, with 9 bases left in between. The CDR3 is made up of 14 amino acids. CDR1 SGHRS and CDR2 YFSETQ come from the germline V gene. Written as DNA, the CDR3 is TGCGCCAGCAGCTTGGTACAGGTAGCAGATACGCAGTATTTT. Amino acids: CASSLVQVADTQYF.

The gene calls are TRBV28 and TRBJ2-7; 7 bases fit TRBD2. The length of the CDR3 is 14 residues. V shed 6 bases and J 2 bases; nucleotides not matched to a gene: 7. Germline V lookup: CDR1 MDHEN, CDR2 SYDVKM. The CDR3 sequence: CASSPSGAPYEQYF. The CDR3 DNA sequence: TGTGCCAGCAGCCCCAGCGGGGCCCCCTACGAGCAGTACTTC.

V usage is TRBV5-1 and J usage is TRBJ1-5; a possible D gene is TRBD1 (6 bases). Trimming stripped 0 bases from V and 2 bases from J, with 6 bases between. This CDR3 region has 14 residues. Germline V gives CDR1 SGHRS, CDR2 YFSETQ. In DNA, the CDR3 is TGCGCCAGCAGCTTGGCAGGGGGCAATCAGCCCCAGCATTTT. It codes for CASSLAGGNQPQHF. Full variable domain (rest looked up from reference TRBV5-1 and TRBJ1-5): KAGVTQTPRYLIKTRGQQVTLSCSPISGHRSVSWYQQTPGQGLQFLFEYFSETQRNKGNFPGRFSGRQFSNSRSEMNVSTLELGDSALYLCASSLAGGNQPQHFGDGTRLSIL.

The rearrangement joins TRBV6-5 to TRBJ1-4; D unresolved. V dropped 5 bases and J dropped 4 bases, with 11 bases sitting between them. Germline V gene data show CDR1 as MNHEY and CDR2 as SVGAGI. The CDR3 has 14 amino acids. CDR3 DNA sequence: TGTGCCAGCAGTCGTACGAGGTTTAATGAAAAACTGTTTTTT. Protein sequence: CASSRTRFNEKLFF.

This clone has more than one count but fewer than ten. The same CDR3 can be traced to other DNA sequences in this sample. This chain links TRBV30 with TRBJ2-7; D may be TRBD1 (5 bases). The CDR3 runs to 11 residues. V was pared by 2 bases and J by 4 bases, with 6 bases between. Germline CDR1 reads GTSNPN; CDR2 reads SVGIG (reference sequence). In nucleotides, the CDR3 is TGTGCCTGGAGTTCAGGGTACGAGCAGTACTTC. This gives the protein CAWSSGYEQYF. Full variable domain (missing parts from reference TRBV30 and TRBJ2-7): SQTIHQWPATLVQPVGSPLSLECTVEGTSNPNLYWYRQAAGRGLQLLFYSVGIGQISSEVPQNLSASRPQDRQFILSSKKLLLSDSGFYLCAWSSGYEQYFGPGTRLTVT.

This clone was seen a few times. V and J are TRBV30 and TRBJ1-3; TRBD1 is a possible D gene (6 bases). The CDR3 spans 13 residues. Germline CDR1 GTSNPN, CDR2 SVGIG (reference sequence). Trimming pared 5 bases from V and 1 base from J, leaving 9 bases between. CDR3 sequence: CAWYGTSGNTIYF. CDR3 in DNA: TGTGCCTGGTATGGGACATCTGGAAACACCATATATTTT.

This rearrangement joins TRBV5-3 to TRBJ2-5; tentatively, D is TRBD2 (5 bases). TRBV5-3 belongs to the ORF category, with a function that is uncertain. The CDR3 is 16 amino acids. Trimming pared 4 bases from V and 5 bases from J, leaving 21 bases between. The CDR3 coding sequence is TGTGCCAGAAGCCGCGATTTACCCGTCCGGAGGGAGACCCAGTACTTC. It is translated as CARSRDLPVRRETQYF.

The chain has TRBV7-9 and TRBJ1-2; 11 bases line up with TRBD1. Germline CDR1 is SEHNR and CDR2 is FQNEAQ (reference sequence). This CDR3 has 13 residues. Unmatched junction bases numbered 6, after V lost 3 bases and J lost 12 bases. The CDR3: CASSFGDRGLNTF. In nucleotides, the CDR3 is TGTGCCAGCAGCTTTGGGGACAGGGGGTTAAACACCTTC.

This clone occurred a few times. The chain links TRBV5-4 to TRBJ2-7; 11 nucleotides agree with TRBD2. J gave up 5 bases and V 5 bases, and 3 bases lay outside the gene matches. CDR1 SGHNT and CDR2 YYREEE come from the germline V gene (reference sequence). CDR3 length equals 13 residues. The CDR3 is CASRLAGAHEQYF. The CDR3 DNA follows: TGTGCCAGCAGACTAGCGGGAGCCCACGAGCAGTACTTC. The variable domain in full, completed from reference TRBV5-4 and TRBJ2-7, reads ETGVTQSPTHLIKTRGQQVTLRCSSQSGHNTVSWYQQALGQGPQFIFQYYREEENGRGNFPPRFSGLQFPNYSSELNVNALELDDSALYLCASRLAGAHEQYFGPGTRLTVT.

The chain uses TRBV6-1 and TRBJ2-7, with a possible D match to TRBD2 (5 bases). CDR3 length: 14 residues. Trimming removed 6 bases from V and 0 bases from J, with 12 bases in between. Germline assignment: CDR1 MNHNS and CDR2 SASEGT. The CDR3 loop reads CASRDFRGSYEQYF. CDR3 nucleotide sequence: TGTGCCAGCAGAGATTTCCGGGGCTCCTACGAGCAGTACTTC.

The CDR3 spells CASSLVSNYGYTF. The DNA for the CDR3 is TGCGCCAGCAGCCTGGTTAGTAACTATGGCTACACCTTC. This chain uses TRBV5-1 with TRBJ1-2; D remains ambiguous. The CDR3 totals 13 residues. V gave up 4 bases and J gave up 1 base, with 8 bases separating them. Germline values: CDR1 SGHRS, CDR2 YFSETQ.

The chain joins TRBV5-1 to TRBJ1-1, with TRBD1 as a possible D gene (5 bases). V was trimmed by 2 bases and J by 0 bases, leaving 14 bases between them. Per the germline V gene, CDR1 is SGHRS and CDR2 is YFSETQ. The CDR3 contains 16 residues. CDR3 coding DNA: TGCGCCAGCAGCTTAAGTACAGGTTACATGAACACTGAAGCTTTCTTT. Encoded protein: CASSLSTGYMNTEAFF.